This passage covers 3 T cell receptor beta chains from one sample sequenced in a study of blood T cell repertoires in COVID-19. Sequencing was performed with immunoSEQ multiplex PCR; in TCRdb, only in-frame clones are kept and a portion is missing. The sample carries 200,000 to 300,000 clones, 80% to 95% recorded once. Sequenced: peripheral blood. These receptors originate from a young man with COVID-19, enrolled during active disease.

The chain uses TRBV7-7 and TRBJ1-1; 7 bases are shared with TRBD1. The germline V gene has CDR1 SSHAT and CDR2 FNYEAQ (reference sequence). V trimming: 5 bases; J trimming: 4 bases; junction bases outside the gene matches: 4. The CDR3 is made up of 13 amino acids. The CDR3 sequence: CASSLHRGTEAFF. The CDR3 DNA follows: TGTGCCAGCAGCCTCCACAGGGGCACTGAAGCTTTCTTT. The variable domain in full, with the rest retrieved from reference TRBV7-7 and TRBJ1-1, is GAGVSQSPRYKVTKRGQDVTLRCDPISSHATLYWYQQALGQGPEFLTYFNYEAQPDKSGLPSDRFSAERPEGSISTLTIQRTEQRDSAMYRCASSLHRGTEAFFGQGTRLTVV.

In this sample, this clone turned up once. The chain uses TRBV7-9 and TRBJ1-4; 7 bases are shared with TRBD1. From germline, CDR1 is SEHNR and CDR2 FQNEAQ (reference sequence). The ends lost 4 bases at V and 0 bases at J; junction bases unmatched: 2. This CDR3 has 15 residues. As DNA, the CDR3 is TGTGCCAGCAGCTGGGACAGCTCAACTAATGAAAAACTGTTTTTT. It encodes CASSWDSSTNEKLFF.

V is TRBV7-3 and J is TRBJ2-2; 11 bases map to TRBD1. The germline V gene has CDR1 SGHTA and CDR2 FQGTGA. This CDR3 has 16 amino acids. After removal of 5 bases from V and 4 bases from J, the junction contained 6 bases not matched to a gene. The CDR3 nucleotides are TGTGCCAGCAGCATCTCGGACAGGGGGCGCACCGGGGAGCTGTTTTTT. Its protein is CASSISDRGRTGELFF. The full variable domain, its missing parts supplied by reference TRBV7-3 and TRBJ2-2, is GAGVSQTPSNKVTEKGKYVELRCDPISGHTALYWYRQSLGQGPEFLIYFQGTGAADDSGLPNDRFFAVRPEGSVSTLKIQRTERGDSAVYLCASSISDRGRTGELFFGEGSRLTVL.